These T cell receptor beta chains were read from a single sample in a study of blood T cell repertoires in COVID-19. Sequencing was performed with immunoSEQ multiplex PCR; in TCRdb, only in-frame clones are kept and a portion is missing. This sample has about 180,000 clones, with around 85% found just once. The specimen was peripheral blood. The receptors originated from a person aged 70 to 79 with COVID-19, enrolled during active disease. CDR3s include the opening cysteine and the closing phenylalanine or tryptophan. A D gene is named only where the DNA matches it firmly. Size values are once, few and many counts, or a class for expanded clones, and some rows have none.

v_call	j_call	clone_size	d_call	cdr3_nt	cdr3_aa
TRBV7-9	TRBJ1-2	NA	NA	TGTGCCAGCAGCTTAAACCAGATCGGGGGCGGGAGGAATGGCTACACCTTC	CASSLNQIGGGRNGYTF
TRBV6-5	TRBJ1-4	NA	NA	TGTGCCAGCAGCAGGGACTTCTTTGCTAATGAAAAACTGTTTTTT	CASSRDFFANEKLFF
TRBV5-6	TRBJ2-3	NA	NA	TGTGCCAGCAGCTCGGGACACAACACAGATACGCAGTATTTT	CASSSGHNTDTQYF
TRBV6-1	TRBJ1-3	NA	TRBD1	TGTGCCAGCAGTGACAACAGGGGGGGCTCTGGAAACACCATATATTTT	CASSDNRGGSGNTIYF
TRBV6-2/TRBV6-3	TRBJ1-6	NA	TRBD1	TGTGCCAGCAGTTACGACAGGGTTTCGCCCCTCCACTTT	CASSYDRVSPLHF
TRBV5-1	TRBJ2-6	NA	TRBD2	TGCGCCAGCAGCAGCGCCCGAGTAGCGGGGGGCTCTGGGGCCAACGTCCTGACTTTC	CASSSARVAGGSGANVLTF
TRBV5-8	TRBJ2-2	NA	NA	TGTGCCAGCAGCTTGCACACAGGGAACACCGGGGAGCTGTTTTTT	CASSLHTGNTGELFF
TRBV5-6	TRBJ1-4	NA	NA	TGTGCCAGCAGCCGGGAGATTAATGAAAAACTGTTTTTT	CASSREINEKLFF
TRBV19	TRBJ1-2	NA	NA	TGTGCCAGTAGTATGGGGCGGATAAACTATGGCTACACCTTC	CASSMGRINYGYTF
TRBV6-5	TRBJ1-6	once	NA	TGTGCCAGCAAACTGGGAGAGTCACCCCTCCACTTT	CASKLGESPLHF
TRBV6-5	TRBJ1-6	few	NA	TGTGCCAGCAAGAGGAACAGGAACTTCTCCCTCCACTTT	CASKRNRNFSLHF
TRBV27	TRBJ1-2	NA	NA	TGTGCCAGCAGTTACAGGGCGGGGGGTCGCTATGGCTACACCTTC	CASSYRAGGRYGYTF